Shown below are 21 T cell receptor beta chains from a single sample sequenced in a study of CD8+CD57+ T cells in acquired aplastic anemia (dated by TCRdb to 2016 to 2019). Flow cytometry had shown CD8+CD57+ cell expansion in the patients selected for sequencing. Sequencing was performed on an Illumina HiSeq 2000. Profiling of TCR beta VDJ combinations and CDR3 sequences used genomic DNA as the template. TCRdb ran its own pipeline on the public reads, namely fastp trimming at Q25 and MiXCR clone calling, and kept in-frame beta chains. When rows share a CDR3 protein, they turn into one entry using the most common DNA and genes. Counted in this sample were some 170,000 distinct CDR3 sequences; about two thirds of them appeared once. The leading ten clones occupy 45% to 60% of the sample. Sample: sorted CD4+, CD8+, or CD8+CD57+ T cells (not recorded which) from PBMCs. These receptors were collected from a human donor with aplastic anemia.

This CDR3 is CASSPWTSRYEQYF. CDR3 in DNA: TGTGCCAGCAGCCCATGGACTTCTCGATACGAGCAGTACTTC. The chain is built from TRBV13 and TRBJ2-7; maybe TRBD2 (5 bases). Germline assignment: CDR1 PRHDT and CDR2 FYEKMQ (reference sequence). The CDR3 is made up of 14 amino acids. The ends were cut back, 5 bases at V and 4 bases at J, with 15 bases in the middle.

This sequence joins TRBV29-1 and TRBJ2-2; 9 bases map to TRBD1. CDR1 is SQVTM and CDR2 is ANQGSEA in the germline V gene. The CDR3 is made up of 16 amino acids. The V and J ends lost 6 bases and 0 bases, in that order; junction bases with no gene match: 8. This CDR3 is CSVGTGFFSNTGELFF. DNA of the CDR3: TGCAGCGTAGGGACAGGGTTTTTTTCGAACACCGGGGAGCTGTTTTTT.

The chain employs TRBV4-1 and TRBJ1-1; 7 positions agree with TRBD1. CDR1 and CDR2 from the germline V gene are MGHRA and YSYEKL. There are 15 residues in the CDR3. With V trimmed by 3 bases and J by 1 base, 5 bases remained unmatched. In DNA, the CDR3 is TGCGCCAGCAGCCAGCTTACAGGGGAGAACACTGAAGCTTTCTTT. It translates to CASSQLTGENTEAFF.

In the case of this clonotype: Mismatch with germline at one junction end may stem from a read error. The chain employs TRBV7-9 and TRBJ2-1; no clear D. Germline loops: CDR1 SEHNR, CDR2 FQNEAQ (reference sequence). The CDR3 loop spans 12 amino acids. The CDR3 sequence: CASSLKGNERFF. Here the CDR3 DNA reads TGTGCCAGCAGCTTGAAGGGTAATGAGCGGTTCTTC.

The V gene is TRBV20-1, the J gene TRBJ2-1, with a tentative D call TRBD2 (6 bases). V shed 1 base and J shed 7 bases, with 17 bases lying between them. In germline, CDR1 is DFQATT, CDR2 SNEGSKA (reference sequence). The CDR3 is 15 residues long. The CDR3 nucleotides read TGCAGTGCTAGAGTTCCGTTTCTAGCGCGTAATGAGCAGTTCTTC. This codes for CSARVPFLARNEQFF.

In this sample, this clonotype turned up once. J is TRBJ2-7 and V is TRBV11-2; tentatively, D is TRBD1 (5 bases). CDR1 and CDR2 (germline): SGHAT, FQNNGV. The V end lost 3 bases, the J end lost 6 bases, and 12 bases lay between the germline ends. This CDR3 spans 13 amino acids. The CDR3 reads CASSFGQGREQYF. Written as DNA, the CDR3 is TGTGCCAGCAGCTTCGGGCAGGGTCGCGAGCAGTACTTC.

The chain has TRBV7-9 and TRBJ2-5, with D perhaps assigned TRBD1 or TRBD2 (5 bases each). The CDR3 totals 13 residues. V gave up 8 bases and J gave up 5 bases, with 15 bases separating them. CDR1 SEHNR and CDR2 FQNEAQ come from the germline V gene (reference sequence). CDR3 loop: CASSSSGRETQYF. CDR3 DNA sequence: TGTGCCAGCTCGTCATCGGGACGTGAGACCCAGTACTTC.

This clonotype was recorded a few times. The chain combines TRBV19 with TRBJ1-1; D is ambiguous. This CDR3 contains 12 residues. CDR1 is LNHDA and CDR2 is SQIVND in the germline V gene (reference sequence). Trimming took off 8 bases at V and 1 base at J, with 8 bases between the two ends. The CDR3 nucleotides are TGTGCCAGTTCCCAAGGGAACACTGAAGCTTTCTTT. Protein sequence: CASSQGNTEAFF.

CDR3 sequence (DNA): TGTGCCAGCAGCTGGGTACAGGGCGAGCAGTACTTC. Its protein product is CASSWVQGEQYF. The genes are TRBV7-8 and TRBJ2-7, with a tentative D call TRBD1 (6 bases). The ends were cut back, 4 bases at V and 6 bases at J, with 10 bases in the middle. The germline gives CDR1 SGHVS, CDR2 FQNEAQ. The length of the CDR3 is 12 residues. Based on the CDR3 plus reference TRBV7-8 and TRBJ2-7, the full variable domain is GAGVSQSPRYKVAKRGQDVALRCDPISGHVSLFWYQQALGQGPEFLTYFQNEAQLDKSGLPSDRFFAERPEGSVSTLKIQRTQQEDSAVYLCASSWVQGEQYFGPGTRLTVT.

A single count supports this clonotype. The rearrangement uses TRBV24-1 and TRBJ1-5; D is undetermined. V gave up 3 bases and J gave up 8 bases, with 7 bases separating them. Germline values: CDR1 KGHDR, CDR2 SFDVKD. The CDR3 runs to 12 residues. The CDR3 DNA is TGTGCCACCAGTGATGGGTCGGAGCCCCAGCATTTT. This codes for CATSDGSEPQHF.

The chain couples TRBV4-3 to TRBJ1-2; tentatively, D is TRBD1 (5 bases). CDR1 and CDR2 from the germline V gene are LGHNA and YSLEER. The CDR3 contains 15 residues. V lost 0 bases, J lost 4 bases, and 12 bases lay in between. The CDR3 loop is CASSQDTDRIYGYTF. In nucleotides, the CDR3 is TGCGCCAGCAGCCAAGACACCGACAGAATCTATGGCTACACCTTC.

This chain uses TRBV7-9 with TRBJ2-5; possibly TRBD1 for D (6 bases). CDR1 and CDR2 from the germline V gene are SEHNR and FQNEAQ (reference sequence). The CDR3 is 13 amino acids. Trimming removed 5 bases at V and 5 bases at J, with 12 bases between. DNA for the CDR3: TGTGCCAGCAGCCCAACTAGGGGGGAGACCCAGTACTTC. This encodes CASSPTRGETQYF.

This clonotype appeared a few times. The chain recombines TRBV5-1 with TRBJ2-2; no clear D gene. From germline, CDR1 is SGHRS and CDR2 YFSETQ. CDR3 length: 15 amino acids. V was pared by 3 bases and J by 4 bases, with 13 bases between. The CDR3: CASSSGSIPTGELFF. The CDR3 bases are TGCGCCAGCAGCTCCGGTTCCATTCCCACCGGGGAGCTGTTTTTT.

V and J are TRBV19 and TRBJ1-5, with TRBD1 matching 8 bases. Trimming removed 5 bases from V and 6 bases from J; junction bases left unmatched: 6. This CDR3 region has 14 residues. The germline V gene encodes CDR1 LNHDA and CDR2 SQIVND (reference sequence). CDR3 bases: TGTGCCAGTAGTCAAGACAGGGGAAGTCAGCCCCAGCATTTT. Protein product: CASSQDRGSQPQHF.

This clonotype came up a few times. The rearrangement links TRBV20-1 to TRBJ2-2; D is perhaps TRBD1 (6 bases). The germline V and J ends were trimmed by 4 bases and 8 bases, with 8 bases remaining between them. The length of the CDR3 is 11 residues. The germline gives CDR1 DFQATT, CDR2 SNEGSKA (reference sequence). The chain's CDR3 is CSATGTGELFF. CDR3 sequence (DNA): TGCAGTGCTACCGGGACAGGGGAGCTGTTTTTT.

On this clonotype itself: An end of the junction does not agree with germline; a read error may underlie this. The genes are TRBV20-1 and TRBJ1-2; 8 nucleotides align to TRBD1. CDR3 length: 13 amino acids. Germline values: CDR1 DFQATT, CDR2 SNEGSKA (reference sequence). The CDR3: CSAGDRTGNGYTF. DNA for the CDR3: TGCAGTGCTGGAGATCGGACAGGGAATGGCTACACCTTC.

The sample holds a few counts of this clonotype. This rearrangement joins TRBV6-4 to TRBJ1-2; D gene unclear. The ends were cut back, 0 bases at V and 4 bases at J, with 12 bases in the middle. The CDR3 consists of 15 residues. CDR1 MRHNA and CDR2 SNTAGT come from the germline V gene. The CDR3: CASSDSMDGFYGYTF. The DNA for the CDR3 is TGTGCCAGCAGTGACTCGATGGACGGATTCTATGGCTACACCTTC.

V and J are TRBV7-2 and TRBJ2-7; D is ambiguous. Germline CDR1 reads SGHTA; CDR2 reads FQGNSA. This CDR3 is 14 amino acids long. Trimming left V 5 bases short and J 2 bases short, with 13 bases between. The CDR3 nucleotides read TGTGCCAGCAGCCTAGGATCATGTACCTACGAGCAGTACGTC. Translated, it gives CASSLGSCTYEQYV.

DNA of the CDR3: TGTGCCAGCAGCTTATTACAGGACCGGCCCTATGGCTACACCTTC. This sequence encodes CASSLLQDRPYGYTF. The genes are TRBV7-9 and TRBJ1-2; D is perhaps TRBD1 (5 bases). CDR1 is SEHNR and CDR2 is FQNEAQ in the germline V gene (reference sequence). Trimming stripped 2 bases from V and 4 bases from J, with 14 bases between. The CDR3 totals 15 residues.

This chain uses TRBV12-3 or TRBV12-4 with TRBJ1-4, with D hard to call. V dropped 3 bases and J dropped 14 bases, with 10 bases sitting between them. The CDR3 length is 11 residues. The CDR3 region has the DNA TGTGCCAGCAGTTTGGGCCAGGTTCTGTTTTTT. As protein: CASSLGQVLFF.

Ten or more counts support this clonotype. V usage is TRBV24-1 and J usage is TRBJ1-2; 7 bases map to TRBD1. Unmatched junction bases numbered 7, after V lost 3 bases and J lost 4 bases. The CDR3 length is 15 residues. Germline V CDR1 and CDR2: KGHDR, SFDVKD. The CDR3: CATSDPRQGPYGYTF. As DNA, the CDR3 is TGTGCCACCAGTGATCCTAGACAGGGACCCTATGGCTACACCTTC.